This T cell receptor beta chain was captured by sequencing in a study of patients and donors after allogeneic stem cell transplantation. This clonotype came up a few times. The CDR3 runs 15 residues. Germline CDR1 and CDR2: SEHNR and FQNEAQ (reference sequence). Trimming took off 2 bases at V and 1 base at J, with 8 bases between the two ends. TCRdb re-derived calls from the RT-PCR reads in MiXCR, one entry per CDR3 protein. The table has 920,000 or so distinct CDR3 sequences, approximately 18% seen once. The specimen was blood, either unsorted or a sorted T cell fraction (not recorded which). This receptor was taken from a human donor who was either an allogeneic HSCT recipient or a stem cell or donor lymphocyte infusion donor (not recorded which). It is not recorded whose cells these are; they may come from a transplant donor. The chain combines TRBV7-9 with TRBJ2-2; D not certain. The CDR3 loop reads CASSLLEENTGELFF. In DNA, the CDR3 is TGTGCCAGCAGCTTACTGGAAGAGAACACCGGGGAGCTGTTTTTT.